This TCR beta chain appears in the sequencing data of a study of T cell responses to AZD1222 COVID-19 vaccine. The CDR3 is made up of 15 amino acids. V was cut by 4 bases and J by 4 bases, with 16 bases left in between. Germline lookup yields CDR1 SGHRS and CDR2 YFSETQ. Sequencing was performed with immunoSEQ multiplex PCR; in TCRdb, only in-frame clones are kept and a portion is missing. The data show over 130,000 clones, and the top ten clones hold around 2.4%. The J gene is TRBJ2-3, the V gene TRBV5-1; tentatively, D is TRBD1 or TRBD2 (6 bases each). This TCR was recovered from an adult in good health. The sample taken for sequencing was peripheral blood. The CDR3 DNA follows: TGCGCCAGCAGCGGGGGGCTTGGAAGGGCAGATACGCAGTATTTT. It yields the protein CASSGGLGRADTQYF. The full variable domain, its missing parts supplied by reference TRBV5-1 and TRBJ2-3, is KAGVTQTPRYLIKTRGQQVTLSCSPISGHRSVSWYQQTPGQGLQFLFEYFSETQRNKGNFPGRFSGRQFSNSRSEMNVSTLELGDSALYLCASSGGLGRADTQYFGPGTRLTVL.